A selection of T cell receptor beta chains follows, all from one sample in a study of radiotherapy plus CTLA-4 blockade in lung cancer. The repertoire was sequenced with immunoSEQ multiplex PCR; TCRdb's copy has only in-frame clones and lacks some. The table has about 120,000 clones, 85% to 90% seen once. The specimen comprised peripheral blood, sampled from a patient treated with radiotherapy plus ipilimumab. These receptor sequences come from a human donor with non-small cell lung cancer that progressed on radiotherapy plus ipilimumab. CDR3s include the opening cysteine and the closing phenylalanine or tryptophan. A D gene is named only where the DNA matches it firmly. Clone size appears in some rows only: once, few, many, or a class for an expanded clone.

j_gene	abundance	d_gene	v_gene	CDR3nt	CDR3aa
TRBJ2-7	.	TRBD1	TRBV2	TGTGCCAGCAGTAACTCAGATTGGGACAGGGAGTACGAGCAGTACTTC	CASSNSDWDREYEQYF
TRBJ2-7	.	.	TRBV29-1	TGCAGCGTTGAAGATCACGAATACGAGCAGTACTTC	CSVEDHEYEQYF
TRBJ1-2	.	.	TRBV5-1	TGCGCCAGCAGACCTAGAGGCGAGATCTATGGCTACACCTTC	CASRPRGEIYGYTF
TRBJ2-2	.	TRBD2	TRBV5-1	TGCGCCAGCAGCTTCGCGGGACTAGCGGGAGCGGCCAGCGGGGAGCTGTTTTTT	CASSFAGLAGAASGELFF
TRBJ2-7	.	TRBD2	TRBV6-6	TGTGCCAGCAGTTACTTCCCTAGCGGGAGTATGAACGAGCAGTACTTC	CASSYFPSGSMNEQYF
TRBJ2-2	.	.	TRBV18	TGTGCCAGCTCACCAATACAGGGGAACACCGGGGAGCTGTTTTTT	CASSPIQGNTGELFF
TRBJ2-1	.	.	TRBV7-2	TGTGCCAGCAGCTCGGACTACCCCTATAGGAATGAGCAGTTCTTC	CASSSDYPYRNEQFF
TRBJ1-3	.	.	TRBV9	TGTGCCAGCAGCAAGGACAGCTCTGGAAACACCATATATTTT	CASSKDSSGNTIYF
TRBJ2-3	.	TRBD2	TRBV7-2	TGTGCCAGCAGCTCCTCTAGCGGAGATTGGGATACGCAGTATTTT	CASSSSSGDWDTQYF
TRBJ1-1	.	.	TRBV5-4	TGTGCCAGCAGCTTGGAAGGCAGCCTGAACACTGAAGCTTTCTTT	CASSLEGSLNTEAFF
TRBJ2-1	.	.	TRBV5-4	TGTGCCAGCAGCCTTCTAAGGTTTCGGTTCTTC	CASSLLRFRFF
TRBJ2-3	.	TRBD1	TRBV19	TGTGCCAGTAGCAGGGGGTGGGCGGAATTGTCTAGCACAGATACGCAGTATTTT	CASSRGWAELSSTDTQYF
TRBJ2-1	.	.	TRBV18	TGTGCCAGCTCACCAGGGGGACCCTTAAGGGAGCAGTTCTTC	CASSPGGPLREQFF
TRBJ1-5	.	.	TRBV19	TGTGCCAGTAGTATAATATGGACACGCTCTGATCCCCAGCATTTT	CASSIIWTRSDPQHF
TRBJ2-2	.	.	TRBV11-2	TGTGCCAGCAGCACGAGGACAGCACTAACCGGGGAGCTGTTTTTT	CASSTRTALTGELFF
TRBJ2-7	.	.	TRBV12-5	TGCGCTAGTGGTTTGGTAGGATCGGATGAGCAGTACTTC	CASGLVGSDEQYF
TRBJ2-2	.	.	TRBV30	TGTGCCTGGAGCAGAATGACCGGGGAGCTGTTTTTT	CAWSRMTGELFF
TRBJ1-2	.	.	TRBV7-9	TGTGCCAGCAGCTTGCCAGGGGCGGAATATGGCTACACCTTC	CASSLPGAEYGYTF
TRBJ2-3	.	TRBD1	TRBV19	TGTGCCAGTAGTAAAGGGACAGTCCCACCCCTCACAGATACGCAGTATTTT	CASSKGTVPPLTDTQYF
TRBJ2-1	.	.	TRBV7-3	TGTGCCAGCAGCTTACAGGCAGCCTCCTACAATGAGCAGTTCTTC	CASSLQAASYNEQFF
TRBJ2-5	.	TRBD2	TRBV7-2	TGTGCCAGCAGCTTAAGCACTAGCGGGAGGCGGAAAGAGACCCAGTACTTC	CASSLSTSGRRKETQYF
TRBJ1-2	.	.	TRBV7-9	TGTGCCAGCAGCGCTCAGGGAGCAGGCTATGGCTACACCTTC	CASSAQGAGYGYTF
TRBJ1-2	.	.	TRBV29-1	TGCAGCGTTCCGGCCAGTGGGGTCTATGGCTACACCTTC	CSVPASGVYGYTF
TRBJ1-3	.	.	TRBV2	TGTGCCAGCAGTGAAGATACAGGGAGCTCTGGAAACACCATATATTTT	CASSEDTGSSGNTIYF
TRBJ2-2	.	.	TRBV5-6	TGTGCCAGCAGCTATACCGGTACTAGGGGCGGCCGGGAGCTGTTTTTT	CASSYTGTRGGRELFF
TRBJ1-1	.	.	TRBV5-1	TGCGCCAGCAGCTTTTTAATCGGAGCGGGGCAGCTCACTTCGAACACTGAAGCTTTCTTT	CASSFLIGAGQLTSNTEAFF
TRBJ1-3	.	.	TRBV29-1	TGCAGCGTCCTGAGTCACAGGTCCGTTTCTGGAAACACCATATATTTT	CSVLSHRSVSGNTIYF
TRBJ1-2	.	TRBD1	TRBV19	TGTGCCAGTAGTGCCGGACAGGGTTCCTATGGCTACACCTTC	CASSAGQGSYGYTF
TRBJ2-7	once	.	TRBV2	TGTGTAGGGTCGACAGACACCTACGAGCAGTACTTC	CVGSTDTYEQYF
TRBJ1-2	.	TRBD1	TRBV30	TGTGCCTGGAGTGTACCGGGACAGGCCACTGCGGGCTACACCTTC	CAWSVPGQATAGYTF
TRBJ2-7	.	.	TRBV11-2	TGTGCCAGCAGCGCCCGTTTTTCGGGAAGGACCTACGAGCAGTACTTC	CASSARFSGRTYEQYF
TRBJ1-2	.	TRBD1	TRBV19	TGTGCCAGTAGCGCCTGGGACAGGGGGCTTGGCTACACCTTC	CASSAWDRGLGYTF
TRBJ2-3	.	TRBD2	TRBV4-2	TGTGCCAGCAGCCAACTCACACTAGCGGGAGGTAGCACAGATACGCAATATTTT	CASSQLTLAGGSTDTQYF
TRBJ2-2	.	.	TRBV5-1	TGCGCCAGCAGACAGCCGGGGGGCAACACCGGGGAGCTGTTTTTT	CASRQPGGNTGELFF
TRBJ2-3	.	.	TRBV5-1	TGCGCCAGCAGCTTGATCCAAGCTAGCACAGATACGCAGTATTTT	CASSLIQASTDTQYF
TRBJ2-3	.	.	TRBV7-2	TGTGCCAGCAGCTTATTGGGGGATATCAGGACAGATACGCAGTATTTT	CASSLLGDIRTDTQYF
TRBJ2-1	.	TRBD1	TRBV5-1	TGCGCCAGCAGCTTGAACCTCAGGGGGCTGCCAGGTGAGCAGTTCTTC	CASSLNLRGLPGEQFF
TRBJ1-4	.	.	TRBV7-9	TGTGCCAGCAGCTCTAGGACAGCACTTAATGAAAAACTGTTTTTT	CASSSRTALNEKLFF
TRBJ1-5	.	TRBD1	TRBV19	TGTGCCAGCAAGGCCGGGGACAGGGGCAATCAGCCCCAGCATTTT	CASKAGDRGNQPQHF
TRBJ2-3	.	TRBD1	TRBV27	TGTGCCAGCAGCGCACGACAGGGTAACACAGATACGCAGTATTTT	CASSARQGNTDTQYF
TRBJ1-6	.	.	TRBV5-1	TGCGCCAGCAGCTTATTGGACAGAGATTCACCCCTCCACTTT	CASSLLDRDSPLHF
TRBJ2-1	.	.	TRBV11-2	TGTGCCAGCAGCTTAGCGGGAAGCTCCTACAATGAGCAGTTCTTC	CASSLAGSSYNEQFF
TRBJ1-2	.	.	TRBV28	TGTGCCAGCAGTTTCCGGGAATCCTATGGCTACACCTTC	CASSFRESYGYTF
TRBJ2-5	.	.	TRBV5-1	TGCGCCAGCAGCCCCGAGGGGGGTTCGGAGACCCAGTACTTC	CASSPEGGSETQYF
TRBJ1-1	.	.	TRBV2	TGTGCCAGCAGTGAACCAGCGGGTGAAGCTTTCTTT	CASSEPAGEAFF
TRBJ2-2	.	TRBD2	TRBV19	TGTGCCAGTAATACCGGGACTAGCGCGAACACCGGGGAGCTGTTTTTT	CASNTGTSANTGELFF
TRBJ1-1	.	.	TRBV5-1	TGCGCCAGCAGCTTGTATACCGGGGACACTGAAGCTTTCTTT	CASSLYTGDTEAFF
TRBJ2-5	once	.	TRBV2	TGTGCCAGCATCCCCGACTTAGAGACCCAGTACTTC	CASIPDLETQYF
TRBJ1-3	.	.	TRBV9	TGTGCCAGCAGCGCCGCGAACTCTGGAAACACCATATATTTT	CASSAANSGNTIYF
TRBJ1-3	.	.	TRBV23-1	TGCGCCAGCAGTCAATCCCCCAAGAGATCTGGAAACACCATATATTTT	CASSQSPKRSGNTIYF
TRBJ2-7	.	.	TRBV28	TGTGCCAGCAGTTCCCCCAGACTAAACCGGGCCTACGAGCAGTACTTC	CASSSPRLNRAYEQYF
TRBJ1-2	.	.	TRBV7-3	TGTGCCAGCAGCCAAGGGACGGATTATGGCTACACCTTC	CASSQGTDYGYTF
TRBJ2-2	.	.	TRBV6-5	TGTGCCAGCAGTTGGGGCACTGGGGGGCTCAGGGAGCTGTTTTTT	CASSWGTGGLRELFF
TRBJ1-2	once	.	TRBV5-1	TGCGCCAGCAGCTCGCTACCCCAACAGGGAAAAGGCTACACCTTC	CASSSLPQQGKGYTF